This paragraph covers one T cell receptor (beta chain) sequence. The antigen is unknown. These data come from a study of OX40 agonist ivuxolimab in advanced cancers. Study details: Six ivuxolimab dose levels, 0.01 to 10 mg/kg, were given intravenously every 2 weeks. Two patients with cutaneous melanoma and one with hepatocellular carcinoma, three in total, showed partial responses. Study-wide results and limits: Clones of CD4+ and CD8+ blood T cells grew by week 6 at doses of 0.1 to 3.0 mg/kg. A proportion of nonresponders additionally exhibited low normalized T-cell clonal expansion.

TCRdb's table, derived via immunoSEQ multiplex PCR, lists solely in-frame clones and lacks some. The repertoire has approximately 21,000 clones, around 83% of them found once; the top ten carry approximately 30%. Germline CDR1 GTSNPN, CDR2 SVGIG (reference sequence). V shed 3 bases and J shed 5 bases, with 19 bases lying between them. The CDR3 sequence is 16 residues long. The input for sequencing was CD4+ or CD8+ T cells sorted from blood, taken in a trial of the OX40 agonist ivuxolimab. The chain employs TRBV30 and TRBJ2-2, with D possibly being TRBD1 (6 bases). The sequence was obtained from an adult with an advanced solid tumor such as melanoma, head and neck, liver or kidney cancer. The DNA for the CDR3 is TGTGCCTGGAGCCCCCCTGGGGGCGGGCTAACCGGGGAGCTGTTTTTT. Encoded protein: CAWSPPGGGLTGELFF. The entire variable domain, with the rest obtained from reference TRBV30 and TRBJ2-2, is as follows: SQTIHQWPATLVQPVGSPLSLECTVEGTSNPNLYWYRQAAGRGLQLLFYSVGIGQISSEVPQNLSASRPQDRQFILSSKKLLLSDSGFYLCAWSPPGGGLTGELFFGEGSRLTVL.